This record looks at one T cell receptor (beta chain) sequence and its context. Its antigen is unknown. With molecular barcodes, quantitative 5'-RACE was used to make the TCR beta libraries. Via MiXCR, TCRdb re-called the 5' RACE reads, giving one row per CDR3 protein. This sample has approximately 100,000 distinct CDR3 sequences, with about 25% found just once. This sample was taken from a study of CD8 T cells in ankylosing spondylitis. Findings and caveats of the study: Apparently characteristic of ankylosing spondylitis blood was a TCR beta motif (about 8 highly homologous variants). Disease-linked clones were found to be CD8+ and relatively rare in peripheral blood.

The CDR3 consists of 18 residues. Germline V CDR1 and CDR2: DFQATT, SNEGSKA (reference sequence). Trimming removed 2 bases from V and 1 base from J, with 23 bases in between. The receptor was isolated from a male donor with ankylosing spondylitis. Sequenced: synovial fluid, either unsorted or a sorted T cell fraction (not recorded which). The rearrangement joins TRBV20-1 to TRBJ1-1; a possible D gene is TRBD1 (6 bases). The CDR3 here is CSARPRMRGKRGNTEAFF. The CDR3 nucleotides are TGCAGTGCTAGACCCCGTATGAGGGGGAAAAGGGGGAACACTGAAGCTTTCTTT.